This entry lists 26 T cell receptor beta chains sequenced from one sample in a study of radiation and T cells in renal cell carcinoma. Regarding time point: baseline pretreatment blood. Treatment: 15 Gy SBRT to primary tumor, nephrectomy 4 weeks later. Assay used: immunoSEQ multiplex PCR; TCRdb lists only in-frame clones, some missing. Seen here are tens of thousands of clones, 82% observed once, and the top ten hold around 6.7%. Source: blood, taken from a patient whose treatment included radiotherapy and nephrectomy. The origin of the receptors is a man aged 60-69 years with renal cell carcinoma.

For the CDR3, the DNA is TGTGCCAGCAGCTTAGACGGACAGGGTGTAGGAAACACCATATATTTT. This gives the protein CASSLDGQGVGNTIYF. The gene calls are TRBV7-2 and TRBJ1-3, with TRBD1 matching 8 bases. This CDR3 spans 16 amino acids. Germline assignment: CDR1 SGHTA and CDR2 FQGNSA. Unmatched junction bases numbered 6, after V lost 1 base and J lost 4 bases. Full variable domain (outside the CDR3, taken from reference TRBV7-2 and TRBJ1-3): GAGVSQSPSNKVTEKGKDVELRCDPISGHTALYWYRQSLGQGLEFLIYFQGNSAPDKSGLPSDRFSAERTGGSVSTLTIQRTQQEDSAVYLCASSLDGQGVGNTIYFGEGSWLTVV.

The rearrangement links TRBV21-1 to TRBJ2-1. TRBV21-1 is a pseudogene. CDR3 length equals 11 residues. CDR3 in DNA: TGTGCCAGCAGCAAGACGGATGAGCAGTTCTTC. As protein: CASSKTDEQFF.

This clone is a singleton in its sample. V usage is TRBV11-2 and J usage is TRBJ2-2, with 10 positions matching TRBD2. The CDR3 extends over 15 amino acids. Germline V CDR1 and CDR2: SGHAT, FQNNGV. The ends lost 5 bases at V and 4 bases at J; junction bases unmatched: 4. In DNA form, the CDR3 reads TGTGCCAGCAGCCCGGGACTAGCGAGCACCGGGGAGCTGTTTTTT. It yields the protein CASSPGLASTGELFF.

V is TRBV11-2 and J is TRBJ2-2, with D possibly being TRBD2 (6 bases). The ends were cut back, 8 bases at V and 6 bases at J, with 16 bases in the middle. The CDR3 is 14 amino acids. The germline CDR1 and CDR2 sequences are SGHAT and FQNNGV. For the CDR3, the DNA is TGTGCCAGCCCCGGGGGAGAAGGCTCCGGGGAGCTGTTTTTT. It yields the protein CASPGGEGSGELFF.

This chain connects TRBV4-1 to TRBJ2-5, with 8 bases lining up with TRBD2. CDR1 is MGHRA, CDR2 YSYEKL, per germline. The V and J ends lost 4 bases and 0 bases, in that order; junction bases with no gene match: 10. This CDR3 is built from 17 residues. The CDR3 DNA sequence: TGCGCCAGCAGCCGCCCTCCGGGGGGGACGGACCAAGAGACCCAGTACTTC. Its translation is CASSRPPGGTDQETQYF.

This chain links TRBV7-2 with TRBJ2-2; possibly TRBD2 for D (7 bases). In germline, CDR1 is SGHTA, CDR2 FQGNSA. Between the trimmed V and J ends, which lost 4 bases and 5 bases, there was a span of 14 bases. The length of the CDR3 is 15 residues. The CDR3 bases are TGTGCCAGCAGCTCTAGCAGGGGAGGGACCGGGGAGCTGTTTTTT. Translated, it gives CASSSSRGGTGELFF.

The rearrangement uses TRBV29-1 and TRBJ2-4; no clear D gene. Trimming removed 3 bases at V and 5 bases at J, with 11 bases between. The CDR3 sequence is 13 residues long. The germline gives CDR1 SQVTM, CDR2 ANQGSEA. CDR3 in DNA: TGCAGCGTTGAGGTGGGGTCACAAAACATTCAGTACTTC. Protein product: CSVEVGSQNIQYF.

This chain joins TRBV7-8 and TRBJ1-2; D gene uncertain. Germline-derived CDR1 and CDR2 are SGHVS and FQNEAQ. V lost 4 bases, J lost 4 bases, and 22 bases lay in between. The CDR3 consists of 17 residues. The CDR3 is CASSSPKYQDRGYGYTF. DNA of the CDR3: TGTGCCAGCAGCTCCCCAAAGTACCAAGATCGGGGCTATGGCTACACCTTC.

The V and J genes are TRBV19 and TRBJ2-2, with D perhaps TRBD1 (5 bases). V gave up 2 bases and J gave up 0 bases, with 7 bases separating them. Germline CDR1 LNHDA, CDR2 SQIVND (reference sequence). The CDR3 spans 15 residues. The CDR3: CASSIQGANTGELFF. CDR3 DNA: TGTGCCAGTAGTATACAGGGTGCGAACACCGGGGAGCTGTTTTTT.

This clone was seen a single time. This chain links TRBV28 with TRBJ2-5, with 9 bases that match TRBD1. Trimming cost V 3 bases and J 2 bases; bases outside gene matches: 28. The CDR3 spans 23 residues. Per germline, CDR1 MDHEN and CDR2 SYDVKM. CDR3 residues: CASSLIGPGTGFSPPWEQETQYF. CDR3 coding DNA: TGTGCCAGCAGTTTGATCGGCCCCGGGACAGGGTTCTCTCCCCCATGGGAGCAAGAGACCCAGTACTTC.

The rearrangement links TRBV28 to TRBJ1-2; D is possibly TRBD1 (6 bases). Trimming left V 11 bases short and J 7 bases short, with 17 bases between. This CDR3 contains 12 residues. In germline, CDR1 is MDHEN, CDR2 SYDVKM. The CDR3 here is CACGGVVGGYTF. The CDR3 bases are TGTGCCTGCGGGGGCGTAGTTGGTGGCTACACCTTC.

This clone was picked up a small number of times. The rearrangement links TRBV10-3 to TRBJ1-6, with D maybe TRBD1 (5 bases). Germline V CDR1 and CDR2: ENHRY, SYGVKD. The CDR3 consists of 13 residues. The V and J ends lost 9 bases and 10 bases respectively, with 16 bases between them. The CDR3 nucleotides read TGTGCCATAAGGGGTGGAATCGACTCACCCCTCCACTTT. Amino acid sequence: CAIRGGIDSPLHF.

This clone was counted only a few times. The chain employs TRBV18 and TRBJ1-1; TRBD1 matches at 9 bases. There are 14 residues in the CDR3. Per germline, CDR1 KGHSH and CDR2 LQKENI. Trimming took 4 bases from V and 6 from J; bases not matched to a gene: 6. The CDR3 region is CASSLQGARSEAFF. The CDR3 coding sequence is TGTGCCAGCTCACTACAGGGGGCGAGGTCTGAAGCTTTCTTT.

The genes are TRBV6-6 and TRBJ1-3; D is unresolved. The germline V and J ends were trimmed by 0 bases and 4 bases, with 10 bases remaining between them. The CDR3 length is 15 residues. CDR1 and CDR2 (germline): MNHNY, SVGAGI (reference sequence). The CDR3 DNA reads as TGTGCCAGCAGTTACTCTGATAACATAGGAAACACCATATATTTT. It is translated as CASSYSDNIGNTIYF.

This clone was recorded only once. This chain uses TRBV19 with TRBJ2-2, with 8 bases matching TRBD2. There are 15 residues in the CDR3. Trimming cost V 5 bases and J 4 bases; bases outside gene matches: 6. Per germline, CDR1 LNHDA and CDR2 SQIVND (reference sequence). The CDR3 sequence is CASSVRTSPTGELFF. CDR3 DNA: TGTGCCAGTAGTGTTCGGACTAGCCCCACCGGGGAGCTGTTTTTT.

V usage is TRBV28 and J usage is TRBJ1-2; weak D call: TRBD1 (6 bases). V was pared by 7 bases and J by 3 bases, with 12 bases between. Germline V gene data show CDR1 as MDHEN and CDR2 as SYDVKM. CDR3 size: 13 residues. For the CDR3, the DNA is TGTGCCAGCAACGAAGGGGGGTACTATGGCTACACCTTC. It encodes CASNEGGYYGYTF.

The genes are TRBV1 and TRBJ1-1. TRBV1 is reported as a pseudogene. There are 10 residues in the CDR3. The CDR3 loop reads CTRRGGEAFF. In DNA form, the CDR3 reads TGCACCCGCAGGGGGGGGGAGGCTTTCTTT.

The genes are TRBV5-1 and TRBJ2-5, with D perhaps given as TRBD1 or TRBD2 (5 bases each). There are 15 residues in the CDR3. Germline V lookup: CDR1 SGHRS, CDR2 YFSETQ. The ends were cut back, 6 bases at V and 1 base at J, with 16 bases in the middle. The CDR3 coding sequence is TGCGCCAGCAAAAGCAGGGATGGGACCCAAGAGACCCAGTACTTC. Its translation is CASKSRDGTQETQYF.

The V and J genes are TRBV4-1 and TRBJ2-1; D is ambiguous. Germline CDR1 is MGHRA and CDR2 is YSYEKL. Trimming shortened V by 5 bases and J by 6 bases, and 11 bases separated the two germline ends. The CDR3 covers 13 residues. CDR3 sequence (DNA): TGCGCCAGCAGCAAGGTGCGAGGCAATGAGCAGTTCTTC. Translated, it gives CASSKVRGNEQFF.

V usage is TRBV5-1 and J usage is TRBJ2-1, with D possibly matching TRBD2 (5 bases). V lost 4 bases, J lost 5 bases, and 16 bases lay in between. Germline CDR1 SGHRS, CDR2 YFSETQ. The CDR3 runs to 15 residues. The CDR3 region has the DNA TGCGCCAGCAGCCTAGCAGTTGCGTTAAACAATGAGCAGTTCTTC. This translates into CASSLAVALNNEQFF.

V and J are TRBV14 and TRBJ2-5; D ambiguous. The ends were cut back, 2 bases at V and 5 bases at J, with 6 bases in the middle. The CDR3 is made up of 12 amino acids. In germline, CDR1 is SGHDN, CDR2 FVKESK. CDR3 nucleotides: TGTGCCAGCAGCCAAAAACACGAGACCCAGTACTTC. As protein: CASSQKHETQYF.

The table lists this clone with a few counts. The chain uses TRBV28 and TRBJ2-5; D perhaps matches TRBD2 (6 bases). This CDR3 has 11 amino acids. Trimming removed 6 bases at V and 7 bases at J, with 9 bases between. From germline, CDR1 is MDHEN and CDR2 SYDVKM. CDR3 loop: CASRVGGTQYF. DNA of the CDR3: TGTGCCAGCAGGGTGGGGGGGACCCAGTACTTC.

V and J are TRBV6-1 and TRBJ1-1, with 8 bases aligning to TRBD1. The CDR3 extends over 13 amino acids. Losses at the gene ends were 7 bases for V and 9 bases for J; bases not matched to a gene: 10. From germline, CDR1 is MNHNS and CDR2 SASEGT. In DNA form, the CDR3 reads TGTGCCAGCACTGGGACAGGTACACAGAAAGCTTTCTTT. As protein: CASTGTGTQKAFF.

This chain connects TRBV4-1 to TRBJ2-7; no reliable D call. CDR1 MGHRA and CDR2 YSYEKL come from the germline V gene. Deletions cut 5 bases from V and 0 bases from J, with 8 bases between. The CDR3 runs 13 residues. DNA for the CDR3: TGCGCCAGCAGCTGGCAGACCTCCTACGAGCAGTACTTC. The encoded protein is CASSWQTSYEQYF.

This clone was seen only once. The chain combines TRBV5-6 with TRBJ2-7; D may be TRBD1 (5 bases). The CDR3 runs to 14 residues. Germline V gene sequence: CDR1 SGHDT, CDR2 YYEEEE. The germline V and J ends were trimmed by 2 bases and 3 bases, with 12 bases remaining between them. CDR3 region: CASSFGRVGYEQYF. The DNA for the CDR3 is TGTGCCAGCAGCTTTGGCAGGGTGGGCTACGAGCAGTACTTC.

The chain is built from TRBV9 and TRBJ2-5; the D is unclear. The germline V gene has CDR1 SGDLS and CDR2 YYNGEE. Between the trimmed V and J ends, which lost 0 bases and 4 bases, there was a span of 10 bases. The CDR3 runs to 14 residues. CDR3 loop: CASSVDQFRETQYF. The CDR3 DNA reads TGTGCCAGCAGCGTAGATCAGTTTCGAGAGACCCAGTACTTC.